Here is one T cell receptor beta chain with its context. The sample is drawn from a study of control samples from healthy donors and cancer patients. This table comes from immunoSEQ multiplex PCR, and its TCRdb copy is limited to in-frame clones, with some not included. The sample holds more than 95,000 clones, about 90% seen once. This CDR3 spans 16 amino acids. The V gene end was trimmed by 5 bases and the J gene end by 6 bases; junction bases not matched to a gene: 9. The germline CDR1 and CDR2 sequences are SGHTA and FQGNSA. Specimen: blood. The rearrangement links TRBV7-2 to TRBJ1-5; 11 positions match TRBD1. The receptor's source is a man between 18 and 29 years old in good health. The CDR3 bases are TGTGCCAGCAGCAGGTCGCGGGACAGGGGGACTCAGCCCCAGCATTTT. This codes for CASSRSRDRGTQPQHF.